The sequence of this T cell receptor (beta chain) was determined in a study of blood T cells in healthy people across ages. Through a sample-barcoded 5' primer and a J-beta primer mix, a second PCR was run for roughly 7 to 12 cycles. From the 5' RACE reads, TCRdb called clonotypes with MiXCR, one entry per CDR3 protein. In the table there are roughly 800,000 distinct CDR3 sequences, 25% of which are singletons. These data are also associated with another study on T cells of mothers and their children. This second report adds: Each mother gave over 9.5 million TCR beta CDR3 reads; each child, approximately 3.3 million.

Sequenced: blood. The sequence was collected from a boy aged 10-17 years in good health.

Written as DNA, the CDR3 is TGCAGTGCTAGAGATCGCAGGGGCCCCACAGATACGCAGTATTTT. It codes for CSARDRRGPTDTQYF. J is TRBJ2-3 and V is TRBV20-1, with TRBD1 as a possible D gene (6 bases). The CDR3 sequence is 15 residues long. Germline V CDR1 and CDR2: DFQATT, SNEGSKA (reference sequence). With 0 bases removed from V and 2 bases from J, the gap between germline ends came to 12 bases.